The rows below give T cell receptor beta chains drawn from one sample of a study of blood T cell repertoires in COVID-19. Here immunoSEQ multiplex PCR was the method, and the copy in TCRdb shows in-frame clones only, minus some. This table has fewer than 65,000 clones, over 80% appearing once. The sample was peripheral blood. These TCRs come from a man aged 25 to 40 with COVID-19, enrolled during active disease. The CDR3 runs from the conserved cysteine through the conserved F or W. D genes are given only for firm matches. Size is omitted from some rows. Given values are once, few, many or a class for expanded clones.

V gene	clone size	J gene	D gene	CDR3 protein	CDR3 DNA
TRBV7-2	-	TRBJ2-3	TRBD2	CASSLSGSGTDTQYF	TGTGCCAGCAGCTTGAGCGGGAGCGGCACAGATACGCAGTATTTT
TRBV2	-	TRBJ1-6	-	CASKQRGGSNSPLHF	TGTGCCAGCAAACAGCGGGGAGGGAGCAATTCACCCCTCCACTTT
TRBV13	-	TRBJ2-1	-	CASSSYSYNEQFF	TGTGCCAGCAGCTCGTACTCCTACAATGAGCAGTTCTTC
TRBV29-1	-	TRBJ1-4	TRBD1	CSVEWWDRGNEKLFF	TGCAGCGTTGAATGGTGGGACAGGGGTAATGAAAAACTGTTTTTT
TRBV7-2	-	TRBJ1-5	-	CASSSRHHSNQPQHF	TGTGCCAGCAGCTCCAGACACCATAGCAATCAGCCCCAGCATTTT
TRBV4-2	-	TRBJ1-4	-	CASSQEGRVGEKLFF	TGTGCCAGCAGCCAAGAGGGCAGGGTTGGGGAAAAACTGTTTTTT
TRBV19	-	TRBJ2-3	TRBD2	CASSFPTSGRSYGTDTQYF	TGTGCCAGTAGTTTCCCGACTAGCGGGAGATCCTATGGCACAGATACGCAGTATTTT
TRBV2	-	TRBJ1-5	-	CASSRQMDQPQHF	TGTGCCAGCAGTCGACAGATGGATCAGCCCCAGCATTTT
TRBV11-2	-	TRBJ1-6	-	CASSEKGTPNSPLHF	TGTGCCAGCAGCGAAAAAGGGACACCCAATTCACCCCTCCACTTT
TRBV10-1	-	TRBJ1-1	-	CASSEMAYTEAFF	TGCGCCAGCAGTGAGATGGCCTACACTGAAGCTTTCTTT
TRBV7-9	-	TRBJ2-1	-	CASSLAIMAGVNEQFF	TGTGCCAGCAGCTTAGCTATAATGGCAGGGGTGAATGAGCAGTTCTTC
TRBV5-1	-	TRBJ2-1	TRBD1	CASSLGGQGYNEQFF	TGCGCCAGCAGCTTGGGAGGACAGGGTTACAATGAGCAGTTCTTC
TRBV3-1/TRBV3-2	-	TRBJ2-1	-	CASSQAINEQFF	TGTGCCAGCAGCCAAGCCATCAATGAGCAGTTCTTC
TRBV5-4	few	TRBJ1-6	TRBD1	CASSSDRAIRNSPLHF	TGTGCCAGCAGCTCCGACAGGGCGATTCGAAATTCACCCCTCCACTTT
TRBV5-4	-	TRBJ2-1	-	CASSSKDTRSYNEQFF	TGTGCCAGCAGCTCTAAAGACACGCGCTCCTACAATGAGCAGTTCTTC
TRBV7-2	-	TRBJ1-5	-	CASSLGGYGNQPQHF	TGTGCCAGCAGCTTAGGCGGGTACGGCAATCAGCCCCAGCATTTT
TRBV14	-	TRBJ2-5	-	CASSQEALLRGGKHETQYF	TGTGCCAGCAGCCAAGAAGCCCTCCTTAGGGGGGGTAAGCATGAGACCCAGTACTTC
TRBV7-9	once	TRBJ2-2	-	CASSLDRVRDGELFF	TGTGCCAGCAGCTTAGACAGGGTTCGTGACGGGGAGCTGTTTTTT
TRBV28	-	TRBJ1-1	TRBD1	CASSTPGQGALGEAFF	TGTGCCAGCAGTACCCCGGGACAGGGGGCGCTCGGGGAAGCTTTCTTT
TRBV19	-	TRBJ1-1	-	CASSITGRLNTEAFF	TGTGCCAGTAGTATCACAGGGCGACTGAACACTGAAGCTTTCTTT
TRBV11-2	few	TRBJ1-3	-	CASDQARGNTIYF	TGTGCCAGCGACCAGGCGAGAGGAAACACCATATATTTT
TRBV18	-	TRBJ1-1	-	CASTPFGGVTDTEAFF	TGTGCCAGCACCCCGTTCGGGGGGGTAACGGACACTGAAGCTTTCTTT
TRBV25-1	-	TRBJ2-7	TRBD2	CASRGSGSSYEQYF	TGTGCCAGCCGCGGGAGCGGCAGCTCCTACGAGCAGTACTTC
TRBV19	-	TRBJ1-2	-	CASSEQGLSGYTF	TGTGCCAGTAGTGAACAGGGATTGAGTGGCTACACCTTC
TRBV19	-	TRBJ2-7	-	CASSIGTGYGEQYF	TGTGCCAGTAGTATAGGAACAGGGTATGGCGAGCAGTACTTC
TRBV7-9	-	TRBJ2-2	-	CARSWAAGELFF	TGTGCCCGAAGCTGGGCCGCCGGGGAGCTGTTTTTT
TRBV3-1/TRBV3-2	few	TRBJ2-7	-	CASSLNLAASSYEQYF	TGTGCCAGCAGCCTCAATCTCGCGGCCAGCTCCTACGAGCAGTACTTC
TRBV7-3	-	TRBJ2-3	-	CASSLGDSSTDTQYF	TGTGCCAGCAGCTTAGGTGACAGTAGCACAGATACGCAGTATTTT
TRBV29-1	-	TRBJ1-2	-	CSVESPSGDYGYTF	TGCAGCGTTGAAAGCCCGTCCGGGGACTATGGCTACACCTTC
TRBV4-1	-	TRBJ2-5	TRBD2	CASSQGLAGVGTQYF	TGCGCCAGCAGCCAAGGACTAGCGGGAGTGGGGACCCAGTACTTC
TRBV2	-	TRBJ1-6	-	CASSESGGNSPLHF	TGTGCCAGCAGTGAAAGTGGAGGGAATTCACCCCTCCACTTT
TRBV28	-	TRBJ1-5	-	CASRVSNQPQHF	TGTGCCTCCAGGGTTAGCAATCAGCCCCAGCATTTT
TRBV2	-	TRBJ2-5	TRBD2	CASSDSRTSGITGETQYF	TGTGCCAGCAGTGACTCGCGGACTAGCGGAATTACGGGAGAGACCCAGTACTTC
TRBV5-1	-	TRBJ1-1	-	CASSKEGSMNTEAFF	TGCGCCAGCAGCAAAGAGGGCTCCATGAACACTGAAGCTTTCTTT
TRBV7-2	-	TRBJ2-3	TRBD2	CASSLPRAGGDTDTQYF	TGTGCCAGCAGCCTCCCGAGAGCGGGAGGGGACACAGATACGCAGTATTTT
TRBV7-8	-	TRBJ2-1	-	CASSLASAGPRNEQFF	TGTGCCAGCAGCTTAGCCTCTGCGGGCCCGCGGAATGAGCAGTTCTTC
TRBV6-5	-	TRBJ1-1	-	CASVGRTEAFF	TGTGCCAGCGTGGGGCGCACTGAAGCTTTCTTT
TRBV28	-	TRBJ1-2	-	CASSIEQRGYTF	TGTGCCAGCAGTATCGAGCAGCGAGGCTACACCTTC
TRBV4-1	-	TRBJ2-4	-	CASSQGRQGDLHKNIQYF	TGCGCCAGCAGCCAAGGACGCCAAGGGGATTTACACAAAAACATTCAGTACTTC
TRBV6-5	-	TRBJ1-1	TRBD1	CASRRQGGHTEAFF	TGTGCCAGCAGGAGACAGGGCGGTCACACTGAAGCTTTCTTT
TRBV7-4	-	TRBJ1-1	-	CASSRKETGNTEAFF	TGTGCCAGCAGCCGCAAAGAGACAGGGAACACTGAAGCTTTCTTT
TRBV19	few	TRBJ2-1	TRBD2	CASKRTSALNEQFF	TGTGCCAGTAAACGGACTAGCGCCCTCAATGAGCAGTTCTTC
TRBV5-4	-	TRBJ2-7	-	CASSRGYEQYF	TGTGCCAGCAGCCGGGGCTACGAGCAGTACTTC